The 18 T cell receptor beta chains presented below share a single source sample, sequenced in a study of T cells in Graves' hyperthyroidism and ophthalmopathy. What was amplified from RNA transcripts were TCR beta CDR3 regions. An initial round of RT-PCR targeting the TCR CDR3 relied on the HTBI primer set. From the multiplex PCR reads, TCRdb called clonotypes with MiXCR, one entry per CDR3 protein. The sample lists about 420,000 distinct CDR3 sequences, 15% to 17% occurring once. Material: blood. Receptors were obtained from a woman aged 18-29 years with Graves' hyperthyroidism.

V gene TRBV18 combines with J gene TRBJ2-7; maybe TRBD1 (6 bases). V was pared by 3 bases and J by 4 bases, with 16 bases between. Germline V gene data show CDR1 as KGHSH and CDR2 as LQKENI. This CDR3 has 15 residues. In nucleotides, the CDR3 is TGTGCCAGCTCACCGGGGGCCAGGGATTATTACGAGCAGTACTTC. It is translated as CASSPGARDYYEQYF.

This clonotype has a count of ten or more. The CDR3 DNA is TGTGCCAGCAGTTTCATAGAACCGGAGCAGTTCTTC. Protein sequence: CASSFIEPEQFF. V and J are TRBV28 and TRBJ2-1; D is unresolved. The CDR3 totals 12 residues. Germline values: CDR1 MDHEN, CDR2 SYDVKM. Trimming removed 3 bases at V and 10 bases at J, with 10 bases between.

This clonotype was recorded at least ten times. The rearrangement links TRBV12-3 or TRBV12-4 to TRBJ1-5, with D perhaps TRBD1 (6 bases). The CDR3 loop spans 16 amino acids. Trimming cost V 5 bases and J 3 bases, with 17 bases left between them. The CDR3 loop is CASSTQDRVFNQPQHF. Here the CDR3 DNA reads TGTGCCAGCAGTACCCAGGACAGAGTATTCAATCAGCCCCAGCATTTT.

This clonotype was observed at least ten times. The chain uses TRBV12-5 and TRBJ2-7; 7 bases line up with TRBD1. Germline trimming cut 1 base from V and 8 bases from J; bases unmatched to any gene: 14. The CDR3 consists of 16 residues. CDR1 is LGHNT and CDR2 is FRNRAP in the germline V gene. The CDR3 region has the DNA TGTGCTAGTGGTTTGGGACAGGGCGGCATACGATCTAAGCAGTACTTC. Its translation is CASGLGQGGIRSKQYF.

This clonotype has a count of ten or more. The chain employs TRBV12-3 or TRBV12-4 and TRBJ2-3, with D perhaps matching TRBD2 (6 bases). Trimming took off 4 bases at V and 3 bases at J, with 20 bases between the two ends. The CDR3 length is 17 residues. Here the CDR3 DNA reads TGTGCCAGCAGTTGGTTCGCCGGCGGGGTAGGGACAGATACGCAGTATTTT. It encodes CASSWFAGGVGTDTQYF.

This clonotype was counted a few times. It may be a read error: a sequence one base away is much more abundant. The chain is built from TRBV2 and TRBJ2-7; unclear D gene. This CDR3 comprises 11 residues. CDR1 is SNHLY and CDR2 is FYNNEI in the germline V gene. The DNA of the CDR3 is TGTGCCAACAGTGCGGACTACGAGCAGTACTTC. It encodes CANSADYEQYF.

The CDR3 coding sequence is TGTGCCAGCAGTTTTGGGATCGGGGAGCTGTTTTTT. Translation: CASSFGIGELFF. The chain employs TRBV12-3 or TRBV12-4 and TRBJ2-2; D unclear. Trimming pared 3 bases from V and 7 bases from J, leaving 6 bases between. The CDR3 runs to 12 residues.

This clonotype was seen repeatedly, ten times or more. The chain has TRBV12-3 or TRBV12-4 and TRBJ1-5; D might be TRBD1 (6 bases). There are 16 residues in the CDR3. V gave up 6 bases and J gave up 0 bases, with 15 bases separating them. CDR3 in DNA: TGTGCCAGCAGCCCTACGGGACAAATTAGCAATCAGCCCCAGCATTTT. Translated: CASSPTGQISNQPQHF.

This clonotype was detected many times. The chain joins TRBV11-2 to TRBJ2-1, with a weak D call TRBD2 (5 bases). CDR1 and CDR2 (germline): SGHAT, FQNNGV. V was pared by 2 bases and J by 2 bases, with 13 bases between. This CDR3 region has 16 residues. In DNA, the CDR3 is TGTGCCAGCAGCTTAATTCGAGCGGACGCCTACAATGAGCAGTTCTTC. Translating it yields CASSLIRADAYNEQFF.

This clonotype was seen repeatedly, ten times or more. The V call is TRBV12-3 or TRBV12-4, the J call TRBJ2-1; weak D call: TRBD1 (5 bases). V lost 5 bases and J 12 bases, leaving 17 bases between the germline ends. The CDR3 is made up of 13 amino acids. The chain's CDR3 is CASSLRQSGLQFF. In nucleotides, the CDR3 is TGTGCCAGCAGTCTACGACAGTCGGGTCTGCAGTTCTTC.

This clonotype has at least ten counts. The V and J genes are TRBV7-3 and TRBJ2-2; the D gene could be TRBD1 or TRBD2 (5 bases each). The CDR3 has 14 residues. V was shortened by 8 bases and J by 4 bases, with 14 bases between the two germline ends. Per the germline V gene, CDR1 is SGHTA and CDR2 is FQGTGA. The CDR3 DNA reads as TGTGCCAGCGGGTCGGGACGGAGCACCGGGGAGCTGTTTTTT. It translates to CASGSGRSTGELFF.

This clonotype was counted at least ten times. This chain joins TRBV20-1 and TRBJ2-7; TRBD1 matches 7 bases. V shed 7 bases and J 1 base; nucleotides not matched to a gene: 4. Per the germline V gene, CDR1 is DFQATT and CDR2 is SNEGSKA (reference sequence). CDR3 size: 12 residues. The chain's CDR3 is CSGGTASYEQYF. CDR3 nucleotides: TGCAGTGGGGGGACAGCTTCCTACGAGCAGTACTTC.

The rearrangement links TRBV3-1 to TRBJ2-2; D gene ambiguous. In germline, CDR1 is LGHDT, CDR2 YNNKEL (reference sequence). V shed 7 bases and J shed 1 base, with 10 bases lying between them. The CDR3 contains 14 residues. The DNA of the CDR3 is TGTGCCAGCAAAGGCAAGCGGAACACCGGGGAGCTGTTTTTT. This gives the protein CASKGKRNTGELFF.

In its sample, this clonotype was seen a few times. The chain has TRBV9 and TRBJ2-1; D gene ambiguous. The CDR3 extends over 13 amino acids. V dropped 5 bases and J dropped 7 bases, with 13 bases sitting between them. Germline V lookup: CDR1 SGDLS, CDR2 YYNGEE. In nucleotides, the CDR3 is TGTGCCAGCAGTGCGCTTCGTGGAAATGAGCAGTTCTTC. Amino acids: CASSALRGNEQFF.

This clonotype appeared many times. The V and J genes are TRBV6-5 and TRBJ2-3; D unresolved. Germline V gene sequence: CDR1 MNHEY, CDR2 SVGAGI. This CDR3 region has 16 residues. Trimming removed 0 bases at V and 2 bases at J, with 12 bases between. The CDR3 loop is CASSYSAVATTDTQYF. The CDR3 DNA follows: TGTGCCAGCAGTTACTCCGCGGTAGCCACCACAGATACGCAGTATTTT.

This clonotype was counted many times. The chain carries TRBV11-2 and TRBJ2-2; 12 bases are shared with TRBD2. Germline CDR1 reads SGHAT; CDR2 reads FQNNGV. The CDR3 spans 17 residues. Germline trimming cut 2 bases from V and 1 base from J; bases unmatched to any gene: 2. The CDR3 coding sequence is TGTGCCAGCAGCTTACCGGGACTAGCGGGGAACACCGGGGAGCTGTTTTTT. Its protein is CASSLPGLAGNTGELFF.

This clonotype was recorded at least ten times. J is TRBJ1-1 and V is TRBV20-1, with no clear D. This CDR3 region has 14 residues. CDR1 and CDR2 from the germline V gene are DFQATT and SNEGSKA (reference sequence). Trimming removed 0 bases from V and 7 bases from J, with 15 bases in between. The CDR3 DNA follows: TGCAGTGCTAGAGATTGGACTGGTTCGGGTGAAGCTTTCTTT. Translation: CSARDWTGSGEAFF.

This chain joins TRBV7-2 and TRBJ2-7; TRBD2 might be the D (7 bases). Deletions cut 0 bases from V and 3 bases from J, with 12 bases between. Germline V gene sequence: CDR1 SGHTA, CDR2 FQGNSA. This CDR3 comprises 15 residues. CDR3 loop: CASSLAPGGVYEQYF. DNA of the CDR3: TGTGCCAGCAGCTTAGCGCCGGGGGGCGTCTACGAGCAGTACTTC.